A selection of T cell receptor beta chains follows, all from one sample in a study of T cell repertoires in cytomegalovirus infection. TCRdb called the reads again in MiXCR, with one record for every CDR3 protein. The repertoire has almost 300,000 distinct CDR3 sequences, roughly 9.3% of them found once; the top ten carry 2% to 3%. Sample: PBMCs. The receptors originated from a human donor in good health (CMV status not recorded). Some clones in this sample may be carry-over from other donors' samples. CDR3s include the opening cysteine and the closing phenylalanine or tryptophan. The D gene is left open where the match is weak. Part of the rows lack a size; the others show once, few, many or a class for expanded clones.

CDR3 protein: CASSPGAGGPNTEAFF; CDR3 DNA: TGTGCCAGCAGCCCGGGGGCAGGGGGCCCCAACACTGAAGCTTTCTTT; V gene: TRBV7-2; D gene: TRBD1; clone size: .; J gene: TRBJ1-1
CDR3 protein: CASSRDQNTGELFF; CDR3 DNA: TGTGCCAGCAGCCGGGACCAGAACACCGGGGAGCTGTTTTTT; V gene: TRBV7-3; D gene: .; clone size: .; J gene: TRBJ2-2
CDR3 protein: CASTLTGYYGYTF; CDR3 DNA: TGTGCCAGCACCTTGACAGGGTACTATGGCTACACCTTC; V gene: TRBV12-3/TRBV12-4; D gene: TRBD1; clone size: many; J gene: TRBJ1-2
CDR3 protein: CSVDKTGSEQYF; CDR3 DNA: TGCAGCGTTGATAAGACAGGGAGCGAGCAGTACTTC; V gene: TRBV29-1; D gene: TRBD1; clone size: few; J gene: TRBJ2-7
CDR3 protein: CASSLALGLYEQYF; CDR3 DNA: TGTGCCAGCAGTTTAGCTTTGGGACTCTACGAGCAGTACTTC; V gene: TRBV12-3/TRBV12-4; D gene: .; clone size: .; J gene: TRBJ2-7
CDR3 protein: CASSLDGAGNTEAFF; CDR3 DNA: TGTGCCAGCAGCTTAGACGGGGCAGGGAACACTGAAGCTTTCTTT; V gene: TRBV7-3; D gene: .; clone size: many; J gene: TRBJ1-1
CDR3 protein: CSARDGWSSYNEQFF; CDR3 DNA: TGCAGTGCTAGAGATGGTTGGAGCTCCTACAATGAGCAGTTCTTC; V gene: TRBV20-1; D gene: .; clone size: .; J gene: TRBJ2-1
CDR3 protein: CASSPGIRDGRGF; CDR3 DNA: TGTGCCAGCAGTCCCGGGATACGCGACGGGCGGGGCTTT; V gene: TRBV6-2/TRBV6-3; D gene: .; clone size: many; J gene: TRBJ1-1
CDR3 protein: CASSYSPGGSGANVLTF; CDR3 DNA: TGTGCCAGCAGTTACTCGCCAGGTGGCTCTGGGGCCAACGTCCTGACTTTC; V gene: TRBV6-5; D gene: .; clone size: many; J gene: TRBJ2-6
CDR3 protein: CASSQGGWNYGYTF; CDR3 DNA: TGTGCCAGCAGCCAAGGAGGGTGGAACTATGGCTACACCTTC; V gene: TRBV14; D gene: .; clone size: many; J gene: TRBJ1-2
CDR3 protein: CATSDSRTGPYQETQYF; CDR3 DNA: TGTGCCACCAGTGATTCTCGGACAGGGCCGTACCAAGAGACCCAGTACTTC; V gene: TRBV24-1; D gene: TRBD1; clone size: many; J gene: TRBJ2-5
CDR3 protein: CAVGTGVYNEQFF; CDR3 DNA: TGTGCCGTCGGGACAGGGGTCTACAATGAGCAGTTCTTC; V gene: TRBV10-3; D gene: TRBD1; clone size: many; J gene: TRBJ2-1
CDR3 protein: CSVRTSQRYGYTF; CDR3 DNA: TGCAGCGTCCGGACAAGCCAGCGCTATGGCTACACCTTC; V gene: TRBV29-1; D gene: .; clone size: many; J gene: TRBJ1-2
CDR3 protein: CASSLTGGYNEQFF; CDR3 DNA: TGTGCCAGCAGCTTAACAGGGGGCTACAATGAGCAGTTCTTC; V gene: TRBV28; D gene: TRBD1; clone size: many; J gene: TRBJ2-1
CDR3 protein: CASSLRHGYTF; CDR3 DNA: TGTGCCAGCAGCTTAAGACATGGCTACACCTTC; V gene: TRBV7-9; D gene: .; clone size: few; J gene: TRBJ1-2
CDR3 protein: CASRPNRNTEAFF; CDR3 DNA: TGTGCCAGCAGGCCTAACAGGAACACTGAAGCTTTCTTT; V gene: TRBV14; D gene: .; clone size: many; J gene: TRBJ1-1
CDR3 protein: CASSLNEGDHTEAFF; CDR3 DNA: TGTGCCAGCAGCCTCAATGAGGGGGACCACACTGAAGCTTTCTTT; V gene: TRBV6-6; D gene: .; clone size: many; J gene: TRBJ1-1
CDR3 protein: CASGPELGEQFF; CDR3 DNA: TGTGCTAGTGGTCCGGAGTTGGGTGAGCAGTTCTTC; V gene: TRBV12-5; D gene: .; clone size: many; J gene: TRBJ2-1
CDR3 protein: CSARDPRTSGGNTDTQYF; CDR3 DNA: TGCAGTGCTAGAGATCCCCGGACTAGCGGGGGAAACACAGATACGCAGTATTTT; V gene: TRBV20-1; D gene: TRBD2; clone size: many; J gene: TRBJ2-3
CDR3 protein: CASSSRDRRDYGYTF; CDR3 DNA: TGTGCCAGTAGTTCTAGGGACAGACGCGACTATGGCTACACCTTC; V gene: TRBV19; D gene: TRBD1; clone size: many; J gene: TRBJ1-2
CDR3 protein: CASSQDYSRGYGYTF; CDR3 DNA: TGCGCCAGCAGCCAAGATTATAGCAGGGGCTATGGCTACACCTTC; V gene: TRBV4-1; D gene: .; clone size: few; J gene: TRBJ1-2
CDR3 protein: CASSFPGQGNGYTF; CDR3 DNA: TGTGCCAGCAGTTTCCCGGGACAGGGGAATGGCTACACCTTC; V gene: TRBV28; D gene: TRBD1; clone size: .; J gene: TRBJ1-2
CDR3 protein: CSASLAGGREKLFF; CDR3 DNA: TGCAGTGCTAGTTTGGCAGGGGGCCGGGAAAAACTGTTTTTT; V gene: TRBV20-1; D gene: TRBD1; clone size: .; J gene: TRBJ1-4
CDR3 protein: CSTNTGTNYGYTF; CDR3 DNA: TGCAGCACCAACACCGGCACGAACTATGGCTACACCTTC; V gene: TRBV29-1; D gene: .; clone size: .; J gene: TRBJ1-2
CDR3 protein: CSVRVVVNLEAFF; CDR3 DNA: TGCAGCGTCCGGGTCGTCGTGAACTTGGAAGCTTTCTTT; V gene: TRBV29-1; D gene: .; clone size: many; J gene: TRBJ1-1
CDR3 protein: CATSDPGRHTDTQYF; CDR3 DNA: TGTGCCACCAGTGATCCCGGCCGGCACACAGATACGCAGTATTTT; V gene: TRBV24-1; D gene: .; clone size: many; J gene: TRBJ2-3
CDR3 protein: CASSQDPGNYGYTF; CDR3 DNA: TGTGCCAGCAGCCAAGATCCAGGGAACTATGGCTACACCTTC; V gene: TRBV3-1; D gene: .; clone size: .; J gene: TRBJ1-2
CDR3 protein: CASSQITGGLRTDTQYF; CDR3 DNA: TGTGCCAGCTCACAGATTACCGGAGGGCTACGCACAGATACGCAGTATTTT; V gene: TRBV18; D gene: .; clone size: many; J gene: TRBJ2-3
CDR3 protein: CASRSGVTEAFF; CDR3 DNA: TGTGCCAGCAGGTCGGGGGTGACTGAAGCTTTCTTT; V gene: TRBV25-1; D gene: .; clone size: many; J gene: TRBJ1-1
CDR3 protein: CASSPGLLTDTQYF; CDR3 DNA: TGTGCCAGCAGCCCGGGACTACTCACAGATACGCAGTATTTT; V gene: TRBV6-5; D gene: TRBD2; clone size: few; J gene: TRBJ2-3